This T cell receptor (beta chain) is drawn from a study of control samples from healthy donors and cancer patients. From germline, CDR1 is SGHDN and CDR2 FVKESK. V lost 1 base and J 5 bases, leaving 7 bases between the germline ends. CDR3 size: 13 residues. Generated by immunoSEQ multiplex PCR, the TCRdb table keeps only in-frame clones and is missing some. The table records 150,000 or so clones, 93% of them present only once. The clonotype was recovered from a man younger than 30 in good health. This chain joins TRBV14 and TRBJ2-3, with D unclear. The sample consisted of blood. CDR3 coding DNA: TGTGCCAGCAGCCAAGTCCCAGGAGATACGCAGTATTTT. Protein product: CASSQVPGDTQYF. Combining the CDR3 with reference TRBV14 and TRBJ2-3 gives the whole variable domain EAGVTQFPSHSVIEKGQTVTLRCDPISGHDNLYWYRRVMGKEIKFLLHFVKESKQDESGMPNNRFLAERTGGTYSTLKVQPAELEDSGVYFCASSQVPGDTQYFGPGTRLTVL.